Sequencing of this TCR beta chain was carried out in a study of T-cell memory formation after mild COVID-19. General study points: Clones that contracted from day 15 to 85 had balanced CD4/CD8; later expanders were CD4+ biased.

A word on this clonotype: No antigen is known for it.

Trimming removed 9 bases at V and 1 base at J, with 10 bases between. Per germline, CDR1 SGHVS and CDR2 FNYEAQ. The CDR3 is 12 residues long. Constant-segment-primed 5'RACE gave TCR alpha and TCR beta cDNA libraries with sample barcodes and UMIs. MiXCR, applied by TCRdb to the 5' RACE reads, yields one record per CDR3 protein. The sample lists roughly 110,000 distinct CDR3 sequences; about an eighth were seen once. The rearrangement joins TRBV7-6 to TRBJ2-7; D perhaps matches TRBD2 (5 bases). The specimen was PBMCs or a T cell subset sorted from them (not recorded which). The source of this sequence is an adult woman who had mild COVID-19 (a few samples of this study predate the infection). Cell type and time point are not known. Written as DNA, the CDR3 is TGTGCCAGTACGACGGGGTCCTACGAGCAGTACTTC. It is translated as CASTTGSYEQYF.